The source of this TCR beta chain is a study of blood T cell repertoires in COVID-19. Clones were read by immunoSEQ multiplex PCR, and TCRdb kept only the in-frame ones, dropping some. The sample contains under 200,000 clones, approximately 91% of which appear only once. V lost 5 bases and J 5 bases, leaving 14 bases between the germline ends. Germline V gene sequence: CDR1 SGHAT, CDR2 FQDESV (reference sequence). This CDR3 spans 14 amino acids. Sequenced input: peripheral blood. The receptor's source is a man in his forties or fifties with acute or convalescent COVID-19. The gene calls are TRBV11-1 and TRBJ2-3; perhaps TRBD1 as D (6 bases). The CDR3 nucleotides are TGTGCCAGCAGCCCATCAGGGGTCGGAGATACGCAGTATTTT. Amino acid sequence: CASSPSGVGDTQYF.